This T cell receptor beta chain emerged from a study of blood T cell repertoires in COVID-19. The overall study: Material from acute and convalescent COVID-19 was sourced from the United States, Italy and Spain. Nucleic acid was either cDNA or gDNA, and it came from T cells, B-cell-depleted T cells, or PBMCs.

Method: immunoSEQ multiplex PCR; TCRdb's copy keeps in-frame clones and lacks some. The table includes 170,000 or so clones, 80% to 90% detected once. The sequencing input was peripheral blood. This TCR was sampled from a man aged 45-65 years with active or convalescent COVID-19.

DNA for the CDR3: TGTGCCAGCAGAAAACAGGCGTCCACTGAAGCTTTCTTT. Protein product: CASRKQASTEAFF. V and J are TRBV6-5 and TRBJ1-1, with D perhaps matching TRBD1 (5 bases). The CDR3 contains 13 residues. Trimming took off 6 bases at V and 4 bases at J, with 12 bases between the two ends. Germline V gene data show CDR1 as MNHEY and CDR2 as SVGAGI.